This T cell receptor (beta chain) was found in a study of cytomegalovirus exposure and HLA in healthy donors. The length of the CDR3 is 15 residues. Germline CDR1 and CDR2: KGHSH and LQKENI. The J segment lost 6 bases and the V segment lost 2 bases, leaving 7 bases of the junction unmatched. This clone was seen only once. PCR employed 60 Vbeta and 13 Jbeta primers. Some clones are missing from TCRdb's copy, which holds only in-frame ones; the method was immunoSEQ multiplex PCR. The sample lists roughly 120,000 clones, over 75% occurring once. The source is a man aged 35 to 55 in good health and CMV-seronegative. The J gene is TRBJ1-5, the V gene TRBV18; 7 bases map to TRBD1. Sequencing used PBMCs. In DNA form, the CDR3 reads TGTGCCAGCTCACCAGGAACAGGGGCGGGTCAGCCCCAGCATTTT. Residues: CASSPGTGAGQPQHF. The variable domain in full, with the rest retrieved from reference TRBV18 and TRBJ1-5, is NAGVMQNPRHLVRRRGQEARLRCSPMKGHSHVYWYRQLPEEGLKFMVYLQKENIIDESGMPKERFSAEFPKEGPSILRIQQVVRGDSAAYFCASSPGTGAGQPQHFGDGTRLSIL.